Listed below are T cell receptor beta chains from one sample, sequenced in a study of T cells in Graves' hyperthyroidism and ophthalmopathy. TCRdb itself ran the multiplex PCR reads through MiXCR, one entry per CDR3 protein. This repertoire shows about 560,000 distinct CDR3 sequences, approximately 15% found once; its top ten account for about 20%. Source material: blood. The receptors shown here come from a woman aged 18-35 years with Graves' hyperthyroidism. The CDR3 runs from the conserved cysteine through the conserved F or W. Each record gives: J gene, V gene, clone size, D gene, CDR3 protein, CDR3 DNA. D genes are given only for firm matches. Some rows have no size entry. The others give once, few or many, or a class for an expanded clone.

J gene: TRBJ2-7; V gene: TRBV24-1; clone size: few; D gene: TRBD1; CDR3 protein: CATSDTGTGSYEQYF; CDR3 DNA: TGTGCCACCAGTGACACCGGGACAGGCTCCTACGAGCAGTACTTC
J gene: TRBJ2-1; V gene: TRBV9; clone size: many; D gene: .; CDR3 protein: CASSVVTSPYNEQFF; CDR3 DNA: TGTGCCAGCAGCGTAGTAACGTCCCCCTACAATGAGCAGTTCTTC
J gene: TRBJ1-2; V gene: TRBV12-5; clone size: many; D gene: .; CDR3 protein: CASGPTPNYGYTF; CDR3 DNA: TGTGCTAGTGGCCCTACCCCTAACTATGGCTACACCTTC
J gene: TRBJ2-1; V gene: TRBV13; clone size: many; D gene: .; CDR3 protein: CASSLVRSSYNEQFF; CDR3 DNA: TGTGCCAGCAGCTTAGTCCGGAGCTCCTACAATGAGCAGTTCTTC
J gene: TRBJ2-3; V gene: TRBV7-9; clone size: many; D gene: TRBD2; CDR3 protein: CASSLLAGVTDTQYF; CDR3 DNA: TGTGCCAGCAGCTTACTAGCGGGGGTCACAGATACGCAGTATTTT
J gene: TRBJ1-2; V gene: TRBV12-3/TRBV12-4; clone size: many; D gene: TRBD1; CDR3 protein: CASSPGQYYGYTF; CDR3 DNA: TGTGCCAGCAGTCCGGGACAGTACTATGGCTACACCTTC
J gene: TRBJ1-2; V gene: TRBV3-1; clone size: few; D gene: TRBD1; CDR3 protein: CASSQSGGWSNYGYTF; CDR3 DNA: TGTGCCAGCAGCCAATCAGGGGGCTGGTCTAACTATGGCTACACCTTC
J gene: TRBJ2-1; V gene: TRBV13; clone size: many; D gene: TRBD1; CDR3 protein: CASSRGQRSNEQFF; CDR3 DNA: TGTGCCAGCAGCCGGGGACAGAGGTCTAATGAGCAGTTCTTC
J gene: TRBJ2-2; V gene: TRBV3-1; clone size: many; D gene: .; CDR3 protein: CASSYRANTGELFF; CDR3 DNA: TGTGCCAGCAGCTACAGAGCTAATACCGGGGAGCTGTTTTTT
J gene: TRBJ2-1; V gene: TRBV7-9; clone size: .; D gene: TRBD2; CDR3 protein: CASSLRRPGTSGSDAYNEQFF; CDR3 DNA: TGTGCCAGCAGCTTACGACGTCCCGGGACTAGCGGGAGTGACGCCTACAATGAGCAGTTCTTC
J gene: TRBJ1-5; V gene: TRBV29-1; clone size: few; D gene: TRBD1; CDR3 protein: CSVDTGTGSQPQHF; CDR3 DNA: TGCAGCGTTGATACCGGGACAGGGTCTCAGCCCCAGCATTTT
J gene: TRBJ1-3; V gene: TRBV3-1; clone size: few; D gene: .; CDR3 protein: CASSRLDTIYF; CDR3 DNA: TGTGCCAGCAGCAGACTTGACACCATATATTTT
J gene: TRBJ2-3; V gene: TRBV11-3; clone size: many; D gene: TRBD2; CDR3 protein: CASSLRLAGSQDTQYF; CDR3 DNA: TGTGCCAGCAGCCTCAGACTAGCGGGGTCTCAAGATACGCAGTATTTT
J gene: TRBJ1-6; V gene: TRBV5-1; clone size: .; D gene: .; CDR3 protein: CASSLDHIANSPLHF; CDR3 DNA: TGCGCCAGCAGCTTGGATCATATCGCAAATTCGCCCCTCCACTTT
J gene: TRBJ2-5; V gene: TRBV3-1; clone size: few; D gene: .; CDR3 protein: CASSQGLGAGIQETQYF; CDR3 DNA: TGTGCCAGCAGCCAGGGATTGGGGGCTGGAATCCAAGAGACCCAGTACTTC
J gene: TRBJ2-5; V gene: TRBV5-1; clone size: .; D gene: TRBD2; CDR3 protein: CASSSGLAGASWETQYF; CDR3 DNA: TGCGCCAGCAGCTCAGGACTAGCGGGAGCCTCGTGGGAGACCCAGTACTTC
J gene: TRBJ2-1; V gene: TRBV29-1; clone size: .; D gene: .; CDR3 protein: CSVDRAGLNEQFF; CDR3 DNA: TGCAGCGTTGATAGGGCCGGCCTCAATGAGCAGTTCTTC
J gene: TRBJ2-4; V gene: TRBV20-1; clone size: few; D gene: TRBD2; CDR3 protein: CSGRGGGGRDIQYF; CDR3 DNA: TGCAGTGGGCGCGGGGGGGGTGGTAGGGACATTCAGTACTTC
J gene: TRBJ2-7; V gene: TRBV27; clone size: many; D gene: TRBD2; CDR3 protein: CASSWGGASGYYEQYF; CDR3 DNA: TGTGCCAGCAGTTGGGGGGGGGCTAGCGGGTACTACGAGCAGTACTTC
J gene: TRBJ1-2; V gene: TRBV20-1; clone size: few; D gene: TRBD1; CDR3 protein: CSARETGVNYGYTF; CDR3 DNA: TGCAGTGCTAGGGAAACAGGGGTAAACTATGGCTACACCTTC
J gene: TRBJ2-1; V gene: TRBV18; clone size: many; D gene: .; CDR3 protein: CASSPPGPGYNEQFF; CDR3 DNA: TGTGCCAGCTCACCACCCGGGCCAGGCTACAATGAGCAGTTCTTC
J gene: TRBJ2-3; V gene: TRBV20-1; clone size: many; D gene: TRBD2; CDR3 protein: CSARDGLAGEADTQYF; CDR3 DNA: TGCAGTGCTAGAGATGGACTAGCGGGAGAGGCAGATACGCAGTATTTT
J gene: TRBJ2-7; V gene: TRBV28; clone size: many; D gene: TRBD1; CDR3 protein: CASSSPGGLYEQYF; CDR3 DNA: TGTGCCAGCAGTTCACCAGGGGGCTTGTACGAGCAGTACTTC
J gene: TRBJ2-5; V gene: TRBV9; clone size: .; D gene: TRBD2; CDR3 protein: CASSPGGGMVETQYF; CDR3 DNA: TGTGCCAGCAGCCCCGGGGGGGGTATGGTAGAGACCCAGTACTTC
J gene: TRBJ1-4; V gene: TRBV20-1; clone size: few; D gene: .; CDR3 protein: CSARRQEEKLFF; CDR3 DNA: TGCAGTGCTCGACGACAAGAGGAAAAACTGTTTTTT
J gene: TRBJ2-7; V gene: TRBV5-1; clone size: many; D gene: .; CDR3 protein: CASSLVVASDEQYF; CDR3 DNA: TGCGCCAGCAGCTTGGTGGTGGCCAGTGACGAGCAGTACTTC
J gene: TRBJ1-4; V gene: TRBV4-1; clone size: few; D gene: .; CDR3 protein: CASSPRQGSNEKLFF; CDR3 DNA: TGCGCCAGCAGCCCCCGCCAGGGTAGTAATGAAAAACTGTTTTTT
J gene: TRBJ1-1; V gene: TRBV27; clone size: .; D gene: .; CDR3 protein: CASRGYLADRSEAFF; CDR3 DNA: TGTGCCAGCAGGGGGTACCTTGCGGATCGTTCTGAAGCTTTCTTT
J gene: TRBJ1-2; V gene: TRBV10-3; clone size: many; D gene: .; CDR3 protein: CAISEAGDGYTF; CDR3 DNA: TGTGCCATCAGTGAAGCAGGGGATGGCTACACCTTC
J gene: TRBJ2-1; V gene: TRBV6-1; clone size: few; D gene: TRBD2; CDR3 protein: CPDGTSGHNEQFF; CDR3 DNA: TGCCCGGACGGGACTAGCGGACACAATGAGCAGTTCTTC
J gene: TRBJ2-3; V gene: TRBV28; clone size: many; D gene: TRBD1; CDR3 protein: CASSGGQGITDTQYF; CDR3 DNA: TGTGCCAGCAGCGGGGGACAGGGGATCACAGATACGCAGTATTTT
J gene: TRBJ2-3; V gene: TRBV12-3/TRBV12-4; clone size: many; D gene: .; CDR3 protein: CAASRQAGREADTQYF; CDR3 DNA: TGTGCCGCGTCACGCCAAGCGGGCAGGGAGGCAGATACGCAGTATTTT
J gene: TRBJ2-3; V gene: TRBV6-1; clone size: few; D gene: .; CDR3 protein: CASSGSGVSDTQYF; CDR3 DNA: TGTGCCAGCAGTGGGTCGGGAGTTTCGGATACGCAGTATTTT
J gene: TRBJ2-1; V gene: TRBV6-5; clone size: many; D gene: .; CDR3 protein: CASSYTGYNEQFF; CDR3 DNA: TGTGCCAGCAGTTACACGGGGTACAATGAGCAGTTCTTC
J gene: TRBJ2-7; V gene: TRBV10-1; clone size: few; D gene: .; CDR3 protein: CASSGAINYEQYF; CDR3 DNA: TGCGCCAGCAGTGGGGCAATTAACTACGAGCAGTACTTC
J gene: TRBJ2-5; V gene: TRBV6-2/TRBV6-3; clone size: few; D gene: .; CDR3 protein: CASRERNLYQETQYF; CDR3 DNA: TGTGCCAGCAGGGAGCGGAACTTGTACCAAGAGACCCAGTACTTC
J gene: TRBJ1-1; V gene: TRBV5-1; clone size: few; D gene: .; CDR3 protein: CASSVGGGNTEGFF; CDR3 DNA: .
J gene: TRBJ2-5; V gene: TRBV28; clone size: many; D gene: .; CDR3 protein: CASTMGREETQYF; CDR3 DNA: TGTGCCAGCACCATGGGGCGGGAAGAGACCCAGTACTTC
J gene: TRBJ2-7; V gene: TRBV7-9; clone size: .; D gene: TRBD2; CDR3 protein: CASQNTSGLYEQYF; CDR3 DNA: TGTGCCAGCCAGAATACTAGCGGATTATACGAGCAGTACTTC
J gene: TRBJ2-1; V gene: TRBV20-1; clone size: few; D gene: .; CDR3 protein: CSASSQGLYNEQFF; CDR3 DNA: TGCAGTGCTAGTAGCCAGGGCCTTTACAATGAGCAGTTCTTC
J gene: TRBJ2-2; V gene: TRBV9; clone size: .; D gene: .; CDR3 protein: CASSVGSTGELFF; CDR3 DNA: TGTGCCAGCAGCGTAGGGTCCACCGGGGAGCTGTTTTTT
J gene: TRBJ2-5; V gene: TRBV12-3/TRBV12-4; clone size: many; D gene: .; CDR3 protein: CASSPDSTVTQYF; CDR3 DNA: TGTGCCAGCTCTCCTGACTCGACGGTGACCCAGTACTTC
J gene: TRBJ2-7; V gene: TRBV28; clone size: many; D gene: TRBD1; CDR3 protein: CASTKPIDRDPYEQYF; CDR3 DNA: TGTGCCAGCACCAAACCCATAGACAGGGATCCCTACGAGCAGTACTTC
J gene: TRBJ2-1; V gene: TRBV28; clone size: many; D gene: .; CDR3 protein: CASSSAGGRGKQFF; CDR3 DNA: TGTGCCAGCAGTTCCGCCGGGGGACGGGGCAAGCAGTTCTTC
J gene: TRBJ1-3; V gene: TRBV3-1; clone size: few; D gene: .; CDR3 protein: CASSPGVIGNTIYF; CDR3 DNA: TGTGCCAGCAGCCCCGGAGTGATTGGAAACACCATATATTTT
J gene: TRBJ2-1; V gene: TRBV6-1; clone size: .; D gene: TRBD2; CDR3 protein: CASVGSGIEQFF; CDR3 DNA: TGTGCCAGCGTAGGGAGCGGGATTGAGCAGTTCTTC
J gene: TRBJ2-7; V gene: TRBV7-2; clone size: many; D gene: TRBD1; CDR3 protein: CASSLGDRLTYEQYF; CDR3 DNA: TGTGCCAGCAGCTTAGGGGACAGGCTGACCTACGAGCAGTACTTC
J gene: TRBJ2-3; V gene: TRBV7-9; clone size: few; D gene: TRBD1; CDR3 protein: CASSSLWTGNTDTQYF; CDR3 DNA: TGTGCCAGCAGTTCTCTCTGGACAGGGAACACAGATACGCAGTATTTT
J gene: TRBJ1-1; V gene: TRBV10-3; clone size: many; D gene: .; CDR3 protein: CAISDVGGRGGEAFF; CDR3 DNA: TGTGCCATCAGTGACGTCGGGGGTAGGGGCGGTGAAGCTTTCTTT
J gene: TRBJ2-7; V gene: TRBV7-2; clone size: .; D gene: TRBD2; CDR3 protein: CASSFTGGPYEQYF; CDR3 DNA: TGTGCCAGCAGCTTTACGGGAGGCCCCTACGAGCAGTACTTC
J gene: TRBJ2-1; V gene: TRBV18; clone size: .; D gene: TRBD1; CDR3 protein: CASSRDVAGGNEQFF; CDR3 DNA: TGTGCCAGCTCACGGGATGTGGCAGGGGGAAATGAGCAGTTCTTC
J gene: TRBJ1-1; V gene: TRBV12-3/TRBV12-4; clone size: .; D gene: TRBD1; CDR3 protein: CASSFHRTGALGTEAFF; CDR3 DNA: TGTGCCAGCAGTTTCCACCGGACAGGGGCGCTCGGCACTGAAGCTTTCTTT
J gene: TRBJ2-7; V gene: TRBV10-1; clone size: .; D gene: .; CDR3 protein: CASTLTVGGHEQYF; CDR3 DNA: TGCGCCAGCACCTTGACAGTTGGAGGCCACGAGCAGTACTTC
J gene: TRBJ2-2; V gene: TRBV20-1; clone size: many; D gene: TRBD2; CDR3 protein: CSATSGSSGELFF; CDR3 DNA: TGCAGTGCTACTAGCGGGAGTAGCGGGGAGCTGTTTTTT
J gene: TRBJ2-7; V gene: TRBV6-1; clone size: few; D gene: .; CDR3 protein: CASSPGTTLREQYF; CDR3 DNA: TGTGCCAGCAGCCCCGGGACCACCCTTCGCGAGCAGTACTTC
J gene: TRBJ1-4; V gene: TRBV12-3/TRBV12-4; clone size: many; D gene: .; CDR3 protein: CASMAQRVEKLFF; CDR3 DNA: TGTGCCAGCATGGCCCAAAGGGTTGAAAAACTGTTTTTT